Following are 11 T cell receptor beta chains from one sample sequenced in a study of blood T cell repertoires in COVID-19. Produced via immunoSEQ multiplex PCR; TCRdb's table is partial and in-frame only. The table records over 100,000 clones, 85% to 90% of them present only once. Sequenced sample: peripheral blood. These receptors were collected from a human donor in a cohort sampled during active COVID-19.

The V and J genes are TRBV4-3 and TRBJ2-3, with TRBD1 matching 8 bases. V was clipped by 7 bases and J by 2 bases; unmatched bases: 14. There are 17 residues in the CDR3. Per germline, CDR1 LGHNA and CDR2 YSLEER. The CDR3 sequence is CASTRGVGQGLTDTQYF. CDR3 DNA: TGCGCCAGCACACGCGGGGTTGGACAGGGCCTCACAGATACGCAGTATTTT.

The CDR3 DNA follows: TGTGCCAGCAGTATCCTCAGCGGTCGGAGCACCGGGGAGCTGTTTTTT. Residues: CASSILSGRSTGELFF. The chain carries TRBV3-1 (or the pseudogene TRBV3-2) and TRBJ2-2, with D perhaps TRBD2 (5 bases). The CDR3 spans 16 residues. Trimming pared 6 bases from V and 4 bases from J, leaving 18 bases between. The V gene's germline CDR1 is LGHDT and CDR2 YNNKEL (reference sequence).

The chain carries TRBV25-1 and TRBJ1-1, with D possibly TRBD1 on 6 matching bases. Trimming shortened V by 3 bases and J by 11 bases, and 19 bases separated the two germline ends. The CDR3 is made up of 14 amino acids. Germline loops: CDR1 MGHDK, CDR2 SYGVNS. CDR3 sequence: CASSDRGAHRQAFF. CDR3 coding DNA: TGTGCCAGCAGTGATCGGGGGGCCCACCGACAGGCTTTCTTT. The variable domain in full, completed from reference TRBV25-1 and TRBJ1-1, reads EADIYQTPRYLVIGTGKKITLECSQTMGHDKMYWYQQDPGMELHLIHYSYGVNSTEKGDLSSESTVSRIRTEHFPLTLESARPSHTSQYLCASSDRGAHRQAFFGQGTRLTVV.

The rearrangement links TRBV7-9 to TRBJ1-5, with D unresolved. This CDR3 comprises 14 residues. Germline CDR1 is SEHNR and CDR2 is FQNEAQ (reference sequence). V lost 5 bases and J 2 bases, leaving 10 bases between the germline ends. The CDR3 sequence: CASSAASGNQPQHF. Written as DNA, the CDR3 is TGTGCCAGCAGCGCCGCCTCGGGCAATCAGCCCCAGCATTTT. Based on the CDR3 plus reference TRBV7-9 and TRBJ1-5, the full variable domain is DTGVSQNPRHKITKRGQNVTFRCDPISEHNRLYWYRQTLGQGPEFLTYFQNEAQLEKSRLLSDRFSAERPKGSFSTLEIQRTEQGDSAMYLCASSAASGNQPQHFGDGTRLSIL.

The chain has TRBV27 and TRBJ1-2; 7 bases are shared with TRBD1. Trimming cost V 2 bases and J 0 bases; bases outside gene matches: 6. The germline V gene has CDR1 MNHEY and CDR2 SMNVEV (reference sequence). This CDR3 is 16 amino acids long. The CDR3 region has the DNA TGTGCCAGCAGTTTAAGGCACAGGGGAGCTAACTATGGCTACACCTTC. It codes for CASSLRHRGANYGYTF.

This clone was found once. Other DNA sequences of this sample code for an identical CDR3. CDR3 nucleotides: TGTGCCAGCAGCGTAGGAACTAGCGGGTACAATGAGCAGTTCTTC. The encoded protein is CASSVGTSGYNEQFF. The chain joins TRBV9 to TRBJ2-1; 9 positions match TRBD2. The CDR3 runs 15 residues. After removal of 0 bases from V and 4 bases from J, the junction contained 2 bases not matched to a gene. From germline, CDR1 is SGDLS and CDR2 YYNGEE.

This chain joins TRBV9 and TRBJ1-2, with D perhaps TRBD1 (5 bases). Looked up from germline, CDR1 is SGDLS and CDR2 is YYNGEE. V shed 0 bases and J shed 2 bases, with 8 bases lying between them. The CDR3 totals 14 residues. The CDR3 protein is CASSVGNRNYGYTF. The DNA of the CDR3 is TGTGCCAGCAGCGTAGGTAACAGGAACTATGGCTACACCTTC.

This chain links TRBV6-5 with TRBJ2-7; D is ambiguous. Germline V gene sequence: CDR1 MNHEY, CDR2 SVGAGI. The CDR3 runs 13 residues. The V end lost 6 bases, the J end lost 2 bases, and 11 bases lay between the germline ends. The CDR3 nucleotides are TGTGCCAGCAGGTCCGGTGGGCCCTACGAGCAGTACTTC. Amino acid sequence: CASRSGGPYEQYF.

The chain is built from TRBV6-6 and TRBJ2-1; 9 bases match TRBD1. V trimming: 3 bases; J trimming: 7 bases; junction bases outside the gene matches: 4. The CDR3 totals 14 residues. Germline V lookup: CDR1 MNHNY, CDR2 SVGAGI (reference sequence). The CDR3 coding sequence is TGTGCCAGCAGTTATACAGGGGGCTGGAATGAGCAGTTCTTC. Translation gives CASSYTGGWNEQFF.

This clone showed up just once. CDR3 nucleotides: TGTGCCAGCAGGGGGACAGGGGGCGAGACCCAGTACTTC. Translated: CASRGTGGETQYF. This chain connects TRBV21-1 to TRBJ2-5; the table assigns TRBD1, which was not confirmed against the DNA. TRBV21-1 is deemed a pseudogene. The CDR3 runs 13 residues.

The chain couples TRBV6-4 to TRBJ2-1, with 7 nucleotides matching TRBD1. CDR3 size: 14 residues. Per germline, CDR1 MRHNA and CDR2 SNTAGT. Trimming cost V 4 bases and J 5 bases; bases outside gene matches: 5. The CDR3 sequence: CASSVTGPHNEQFF. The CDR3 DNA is TGTGCCAGCAGTGTGACAGGGCCCCACAATGAGCAGTTCTTC.